The sequence of this TCR beta chain was determined in a study of OX40 agonist ivuxolimab in advanced cancers. The method was immunoSEQ multiplex PCR; TCRdb's version includes in-frame clones alone and lacks a portion of them. This sample has 100,000 to 130,000 clones, with under 95% found just once. Excluded were patients having autoimmune disease history or systemic immunosuppression. V lost 3 bases to trimming and J lost 3 bases; unmatched junction nucleotides: 5. Germline lookup yields CDR1 MGHRA and CDR2 YSYEKL. The CDR3 contains 16 residues. The chain uses TRBV4-1 and TRBJ2-5, with 12 bases lining up with TRBD2. Sequencing used CD4+ or CD8+ T cells sorted from blood, obtained in a trial of the OX40 agonist ivuxolimab. This receptor was obtained from an adult with an advanced solid tumor such as melanoma, head and neck, liver or kidney cancer. The chain's CDR3 is CASSHAGLAGEETQYF. In nucleotides, the CDR3 is TGCGCCAGCAGCCATGCGGGACTAGCGGGTGAAGAGACCCAGTACTTC.